The 20 T cell receptor beta chains reported below all come from one sample, sequenced in a study of blood T cells in healthy people across ages. Combining a sample-barcoded 5' primer with a J-beta primer mix, a second PCR ran for roughly 7 to 11 cycles. MiXCR was run by TCRdb on the 5' RACE reads, yielding one entry per CDR3 protein. The sample carries over a million distinct CDR3 sequences, 45% recorded once. Sample: blood. The receptors come from a woman aged 55 to 70 in good health.

The CDR3 spells CASSYLGVPNSPLHF. DNA of the CDR3: TGTGCCAGCAGCTACCTCGGGGTCCCGAATTCACCCCTCCACTTT. V and J are TRBV11-2 and TRBJ1-6; no clear D gene. V was shortened by 4 bases and J by 7 bases, with 14 bases between the two germline ends. This CDR3 has 15 residues. Germline CDR1 is SGHAT and CDR2 is FQNNGV.

The V call is TRBV9, the J call TRBJ2-5, with 9 bases fitting TRBD2. This CDR3 has 15 amino acids. CDR1 SGDLS and CDR2 YYNGEE come from the germline V gene. The V gene end was trimmed by 0 bases and the J gene end by 5 bases; junction bases not matched to a gene: 5. This chain's CDR3 is CASSVDGTSRETQYF. The DNA of the CDR3 is TGTGCCAGCAGCGTAGACGGGACTAGCCGTGAGACCCAGTACTTC.

The chain recombines TRBV29-1 with TRBJ1-2; 7 nucleotides match TRBD1. Germline lookup yields CDR1 SQVTM and CDR2 ANQGSEA. The CDR3 runs to 12 residues. V dropped 8 bases and J dropped 7; count of bases not matched to a gene: 10. DNA for the CDR3: TGCAGCACCTACAGGGGCCAGTTTGGCTACACCTTC. It is translated as CSTYRGQFGYTF.

V and J are TRBV3-1 and TRBJ2-7, with 11 bases matching TRBD2. Trimming cost V 1 base and J 6 bases; bases outside gene matches: 2. Germline V gene sequence: CDR1 LGHDT, CDR2 YNNKEL (reference sequence). The CDR3 consists of 14 residues. CDR3 nucleotide sequence: TGTGCCAGCAGCCAAGTCGGACTAGCGGGCGAGCAGTACTTC. Its translation: CASSQVGLAGEQYF.

The table lists this clonotype with many counts. The genes are TRBV10-2 and TRBJ2-7; possibly TRBD1 for D (5 bases). V dropped 4 bases and J dropped 7 bases, with 20 bases sitting between them. The CDR3 sequence is 15 residues long. CDR1 WSHSY and CDR2 SAAADI come from the germline V gene. The chain's CDR3 is CASSALDIRAREQYF. CDR3 coding DNA: TGCGCCAGCAGTGCCCTGGACATTCGGGCTCGAGAGCAGTACTTC.

This clonotype has more than one count but fewer than ten. This CDR3 is CASSLNFVDEQYF. The CDR3 region has the DNA TGCGCCAGCAGCTTGAACTTTGTAGACGAGCAGTACTTC. The chain links TRBV5-1 to TRBJ2-7; D unresolved. In germline, CDR1 is SGHRS, CDR2 YFSETQ. V dropped 1 base and J dropped 5 bases, with 10 bases sitting between them. The CDR3 runs 13 residues.

The chain links TRBV28 to TRBJ1-5; maybe TRBD1 (6 bases). There are 14 residues in the CDR3. Germline V gene data show CDR1 as MDHEN and CDR2 as SYDVKM. Trimming took off 5 bases at V and 6 bases at J, with 14 bases between the two ends. The CDR3 DNA reads as TGTGCCAGCAGTACTCAGGGGTTTCGTCAGCCCCAGCATTTT. Translating gives CASSTQGFRQPQHF.

This rearrangement joins TRBV5-6 to TRBJ2-7, with 11 bases that match TRBD2. TRBJ2-1 matches the DNA end more closely, so the J call is doubtful. Germline V gene sequence: CDR1 SGHDT, CDR2 YYEEEE. CDR3 length: 16 residues. The CDR3 reads CASSEPTSGIAGEQFF. The DNA of the CDR3 is TGTGCCAGCAGCGAACCGACTAGCGGGATAGCAGGTGAGCAGTTCTTC.

This chain joins TRBV16 and TRBJ2-1; 16 bases map to TRBD2. The J segment lost 9 bases and the V segment lost 4 bases, leaving 18 bases of the junction unmatched. This CDR3 is 20 amino acids long. CDR1 is KGHSY, CDR2 FQNENV, per germline. As DNA, the CDR3 is TGTGCCAGCAGCCCCCGGGGGACTAGCGGGAGGGGCGCTCCAATGGGTGAGCAGTTCTTC. This encodes CASSPRGTSGRGAPMGEQFF.

This chain connects TRBV2 to TRBJ2-3; D could derive from TRBD1 or TRBD2 (5 bases each). Germline V gene data show CDR1 as SNHLY and CDR2 as FYNNEI. V was trimmed by 4 bases and J by 4 bases, leaving 12 bases between them. The CDR3 totals 14 residues. CDR3 sequence (DNA): TGTGCCAGCAGTGCGGGACCCCGGGCAGATACGCAGTATTTT. Its translation: CASSAGPRADTQYF.

This clonotype showed up just a few times. This sequence joins TRBV10-3 and TRBJ2-7, with 8 bases that match TRBD2. The V gene end was trimmed by 4 bases and the J gene end by 1 base; junction bases not matched to a gene: 3. This CDR3 contains 14 residues. Per germline, CDR1 ENHRY and CDR2 SYGVKD. The CDR3 DNA sequence: TGTGCCATCAGTGCCGGGGGGGCATCCTACGAGCAGTACTTC. Its protein product is CAISAGGASYEQYF.

This clonotype was seen a handful of times. The V gene is TRBV5-1, the J gene TRBJ2-1, with 14 bases fitting TRBD2. CDR1 is SGHRS and CDR2 is YFSETQ in the germline V gene. V dropped 1 base and J dropped 6; count of bases not matched to a gene: 3. The CDR3 runs to 16 residues. CDR3 sequence reads: CASSLRTSGRSNEQFF. Written as DNA, the CDR3 is TGCGCCAGCAGCTTGAGGACTAGCGGGAGGTCCAATGAGCAGTTCTTC.

This clonotype was counted between two and nine times. CDR3 nucleotides: TGTGCCAGCAGTGAAGTCCTCTGGGACAGGGACCACGAGCAGTACTTC. Translated: CASSEVLWDRDHEQYF. The chain uses TRBV6-1 and TRBJ2-7; 9 nucleotides agree with TRBD1. Per the germline V gene, CDR1 is MNHNS and CDR2 is SASEGT. V lost 1 base and J lost 5; bases outside the gene matches: 9. The CDR3 runs 16 residues.

This CDR3 is CASSPSGAPSGASYNEQFF. The CDR3 region has the DNA TGCGCCAGCAGCCCGAGCGGGGCCCCTAGCGGGGCCTCCTACAATGAGCAGTTCTTC. The chain recombines TRBV5-1 with TRBJ2-1, with TRBD2 matching over 9 bases. J lost 0 bases, V lost 4 bases, and 14 bases had no gene match. Germline lookup yields CDR1 SGHRS and CDR2 YFSETQ. This CDR3 is built from 19 residues.

The V gene is TRBV9, the J gene TRBJ2-5, with TRBD2 identical over 8 bases. CDR3 length: 16 residues. Germline V gene sequence: CDR1 SGDLS, CDR2 YYNGEE. V lost 0 bases, J lost 2 bases, and 6 bases stayed unmatched. The CDR3 DNA follows: TGTGCCAGCAGCGTAGACTCGGGAGGGATGCAAGAGACCCAGTACTTC. As protein: CASSVDSGGMQETQYF.

The table lists this clonotype with many counts. At one end, the junction sequence differs from germline, possibly due to a read error. The chain combines TRBV12-3 or TRBV12-4 with TRBJ2-3; 11 bases map to TRBD2. The CDR3 is 14 residues long. CDR3 sequence reads: CASSLAGGADTQYF. Written as DNA, the CDR3 is TGTGCCAGCAGCTTAGCGGGGGGGGCAGATACGCAGTATTTT.

The table lists this clonotype with a few counts. V usage is TRBV10-3 and J usage is TRBJ2-7; 7 nucleotides agree with TRBD2. The CDR3 runs 16 residues. The germline gives CDR1 ENHRY, CDR2 SYGVKD. V lost 3 bases to trimming and J lost 2 bases; unmatched junction nucleotides: 10. This chain's CDR3 is CAISENPSGTTYEQYF. The DNA for the CDR3 is TGTGCCATCAGTGAAAACCCAAGCGGGACTACCTACGAGCAGTACTTC.

The sample holds a few counts of this clonotype. Here the CDR3 reads CASAGGGYGYTF. Written as DNA, the CDR3 is TGTGCCAGCGCGGGAGGCGGCTATGGCTACACCTTC. The V gene is TRBV13, the J gene TRBJ1-2; D unclear. Trimming took off 8 bases at V and 4 bases at J, with 11 bases between the two ends. The germline V gene has CDR1 PRHDT and CDR2 FYEKMQ (reference sequence). The CDR3 covers 12 residues.

This clonotype came up once. A read error may account for a junction end that differs from germline. The V call is TRBV7-2, the J call TRBJ2-4, with D maybe TRBD2 (5 bases). CDR3 size: 16 residues. Germline CDR1 SGHTA, CDR2 FQGNSA. The DNA for the CDR3 is TGTGCCAGCGGCTTAGGGTTCGGACTCCTCAAAAACATTCAGTACTTC. It translates to CASGLGFGLLKNIQYF.

This clonotype was seen more than once but under ten times. The CDR3 protein is CAGRFSGANVLTF. The CDR3 coding sequence is TGTGCCGGACGGTTCTCTGGGGCCAACGTCCTGACTTTC. The V call is TRBV12-3 or TRBV12-4, the J call TRBJ2-6; the D is unclear. Trimming stripped 11 bases from V and 0 bases from J, with 8 bases between. This CDR3 is built from 13 residues.